These 9 T cell receptor beta chains were all obtained from the same sample, sequenced in a study of T cell repertoires in cytomegalovirus infection. TCRdb re-called the reads through MiXCR, storing one row per CDR3 protein. The data show some 450,000 distinct CDR3 sequences, about 33% seen once. The sequencing sample was made of PBMCs. These receptors came from a human donor in good health (CMV status not recorded). Some clones in this sample may be carry-over from other donors' samples.

This chain uses TRBV13 with TRBJ2-7; the match to TRBD1 covers 7 bases. Germline trimming cut 4 bases from V and 7 bases from J; bases unmatched to any gene: 16. The CDR3 is 16 residues long. CDR1 and CDR2 from the germline V gene are PRHDT and FYEKMQ (reference sequence). CDR3 in amino acids: CASSSGQASPLGEQYF. Here the CDR3 DNA reads TGTGCCAGCAGCTCAGGACAGGCCTCTCCACTTGGGGAGCAGTACTTC.

In this sample, this clonotype turned up a few times. The J gene is TRBJ1-5, the V gene TRBV6-5; possible D gene TRBD1, 5 bases. Looked up from germline, CDR1 is MNHEY and CDR2 is SVGAGI. V lost 5 bases and J lost 2, with 16 bases in between. The CDR3 extends over 16 amino acids. CDR3 sequence: CASSPTRRGRNQPQHF. The DNA of the CDR3 is TGTGCCAGCAGTCCGACGCGGCGGGGACGCAATCAGCCCCAGCATTTT.

This clonotype was picked up a small number of times. V usage is TRBV2 and J usage is TRBJ2-3; 14 bases are shared with TRBD2. CDR1 and CDR2 (germline): SNHLY, FYNNEI. The CDR3 is 15 amino acids. V trimming: 9 bases; J trimming: 2 bases; junction bases outside the gene matches: 4. The CDR3 nucleotides are TGTGCCAGGGGGACTAGCGGGGGTTTCACAGATACGCAGTATTTT. Translated: CARGTSGGFTDTQYF. Supplemented by reference TRBV2 and TRBJ2-3, the full variable domain reads EPEVTQTPSHQVTQMGQEVILRCVPISNHLYFYWYRQILGQKVEFLVSFYNNEISEKSEIFDDQFSVERPDGSNFTLKIRSTKLEDSAMYFCARGTSGGFTDTQYFGPGTRLTVL.

This clonotype was counted between two and nine times. V usage is TRBV6-1 and J usage is TRBJ1-2; D gene unclear. The CDR3 is made up of 11 amino acids. The germline gives CDR1 MNHNS, CDR2 SASEGT. The V gene lost 6 bases and the J gene lost 6 bases, with 8 bases spanning the gap. The CDR3 reads CASRLINGYTF. The CDR3, as DNA: TGTGCCAGCAGATTGATTAATGGCTACACCTTC.

There are many counts of this clonotype. The rearrangement joins TRBV7-2 to TRBJ1-5; 11 nucleotides match TRBD1. Trimming took 1 base from V and 6 from J; bases not matched to a gene: 8. The CDR3 is 17 residues long. From germline, CDR1 is SGHTA and CDR2 FQGNSA. The DNA for the CDR3 is TGTGCCAGCAGCTTAGTCGGTGGAGGGACAGGGGGTCAGCCCCAGCATTTT. Translating gives CASSLVGGGTGGQPQHF.

In its sample, this clonotype was seen many times. This chain joins TRBV11-2 and TRBJ1-6, with D uncertain. The CDR3 consists of 16 residues. Between the trimmed V and J ends, which lost 0 bases and 2 bases, there was a span of 8 bases. Germline assignment: CDR1 SGHAT and CDR2 FQNNGV. The CDR3 sequence: CASSLDPRPYNSPLHF. Written as DNA, the CDR3 is TGTGCCAGCAGCTTAGATCCCCGCCCCTATAATTCACCCCTCCACTTT. The complete variable domain, with remaining parts taken from reference TRBV11-2 and TRBJ1-6, reads EAGVAQSPRYKIIEKRQSVAFWCNPISGHATLYWYQQILGQGPKLLIQFQNNGVVDDSQLPKDRFSAERLKGVDSTLKIQPAKLEDSAVYLCASSLDPRPYNSPLHFGNGTRLTVT.

This clonotype has ten or more counts. CDR3 sequence: CASSISGGPYEQYF. CDR3 in DNA: TGTGCCAGCAGCATAAGCGGGGGTCCCTACGAGCAGTACTTC. The chain recombines TRBV7-2 with TRBJ2-7, with 8 bases identical to TRBD2. This CDR3 region has 14 residues. J was trimmed by 2 bases and V by 5 bases; bases with no gene match: 5. CDR1 and CDR2 from the germline V gene are SGHTA and FQGNSA.

CDR3 in amino acids: CASSSGQAVEWEKLFF. DNA of the CDR3: TGCGCCAGCAGCTCCGGACAGGCCGTTGAGTGGGAAAAACTGTTTTTT. The genes are TRBV5-1 and TRBJ1-4, with 7 nucleotides matching TRBD1. Germline assignment: CDR1 SGHRS and CDR2 YFSETQ. CDR3 length: 16 residues. The J segment lost 8 bases and the V segment lost 3 bases, leaving 13 bases of the junction unmatched.

Regarding this clonotype: Given the absence of the conserved phenylalanine or tryptophan at the CDR3 end, a read error is likely. Because the CDR3's place on the DNA is in doubt, the DNA is left out and the CDR3 is given as listed by TCRdb. The V call is TRBV4-1, the J call TRBJ1-3. The CDR3 numbers 14 amino acids, ends counted. CDR1 MGHRA and CDR2 YSYEKL come from the germline V gene. CDR3 sequence: CARRQERARCTISC.